Listed here are 22 T cell receptor beta chains from one sample, sequenced in a study of cytomegalovirus exposure and HLA in healthy donors. Generated by immunoSEQ multiplex PCR, the TCRdb table keeps only in-frame clones and is missing some. The sample has approximately 54,000 clones, roughly 87% seen once. Material: PBMCs. Receptors originate from a woman aged 18-29 years in good health and CMV-seropositive.

The chain employs TRBV4-1 and TRBJ1-1, with a tentative D call TRBD1 (5 bases). The CDR3 spans 15 residues. Germline V gene lookup returns CDR1 MGHRA and CDR2 YSYEKL. Trimming left V 1 base short and J 2 bases short, with 11 bases between. The CDR3 bases are TGCGCCAGCAGCCAAGGAAGGGGAGGTAACACTGAAGCTTTCTTT. It translates to CASSQGRGGNTEAFF.

This clone was counted a single time. The CDR3 region is CASSEPGQGHYGYTF. The CDR3 DNA reads TGTGCCAGCAGTGAGCCGGGACAGGGACACTATGGCTACACCTTC. The gene calls are TRBV6-1 and TRBJ1-2; 9 positions match TRBD1. Germline V gives CDR1 MNHNS, CDR2 SASEGT. The CDR3 totals 15 residues. V lost 3 bases and J lost 3; bases outside the gene matches: 5.

This chain links TRBV9 with TRBJ2-2, with 9 bases that match TRBD1. The germline V gene has CDR1 SGDLS and CDR2 YYNGEE. The CDR3 loop spans 17 amino acids. Trimming removed 3 bases from V and 6 bases from J; junction bases left unmatched: 12. The CDR3: CASSASGGQGNSGELFF. The CDR3 nucleotides are TGTGCCAGCAGCGCCTCTGGGGGACAGGGTAATTCCGGGGAGCTGTTTTTT.

The chain links TRBV5-1 to TRBJ2-1; TRBD1 aligns across 9 bases. The CDR3 loop spans 15 amino acids. The V segment lost 4 bases and the J segment 1 base; nucleotides outside the gene matches: 3. Per germline, CDR1 SGHRS and CDR2 YFSETQ. The CDR3 sequence: CASSPGQGSYNEQFF. The CDR3 DNA reads TGCGCCAGCAGCCCGGGACAGGGATCCTACAATGAGCAGTTCTTC.

This clone showed up just once. Other DNA sequences in this specimen translate into the identical CDR3. V is TRBV7-9 and J is TRBJ2-1, with 7 nucleotides matching TRBD2. With 1 base clipped from V and 3 bases from J, the junction kept 3 bases outside the gene matches. Germline CDR1 is SEHNR and CDR2 is FQNEAQ (reference sequence). The CDR3 totals 15 residues. The CDR3 bases are TGTGCCAGCAGCTTAGGCCGGGGGGACTACAATGAGCAGTTCTTC. Its protein product is CASSLGRGDYNEQFF.

The chain joins TRBV6-5 to TRBJ2-5; 9 nucleotides match TRBD2. The V gene end was trimmed by 5 bases and the J gene end by 1 base; junction bases not matched to a gene: 2. Looked up from germline, CDR1 is MNHEY and CDR2 is SVGAGI. This CDR3 spans 14 amino acids. CDR3 loop: CASSMRGGQETQYF. CDR3 in DNA: TGTGCCAGCAGTATGCGGGGGGGCCAAGAGACCCAGTACTTC.

The V call is TRBV20-1, the J call TRBJ2-7; D ambiguous. The length of the CDR3 is 11 residues. Germline CDR1 DFQATT, CDR2 SNEGSKA (reference sequence). Deletions cut 5 bases from V and 0 bases from J, with 5 bases between. In nucleotides, the CDR3 is TGCAGTGCTGGCCCCTCCTACGAGCAGTACTTC. Amino acids: CSAGPSYEQYF.

The chain employs TRBV4-2 and TRBJ2-7; the D is unclear. The CDR3 extends over 17 amino acids. Per germline, CDR1 LGHNA and CDR2 YNFKEQ. V dropped 0 bases and J dropped 5 bases, with 20 bases sitting between them. The CDR3 loop is CASSQDLLASRVHEQYF. For the CDR3, the DNA is TGTGCCAGCAGCCAAGATCTTTTGGCTAGTAGAGTCCACGAGCAGTACTTC.

The V call is TRBV5-1, the J call TRBJ2-7; D is possibly TRBD1 (6 bases). From germline, CDR1 is SGHRS and CDR2 YFSETQ. CDR3 length: 14 amino acids. Trimming removed 2 bases at V and 3 bases at J, with 12 bases between. The CDR3 loop is CASSFRTDYYEQYF. The CDR3 nucleotides are TGCGCCAGCAGCTTCCGGACAGACTACTACGAGCAGTACTTC.

This clone was observed a handful of times. The chain recombines TRBV19 with TRBJ2-3; the D is unclear. The V gene lost 10 bases and the J gene lost 4 bases, with 9 bases spanning the gap. Germline V gene data show CDR1 as LNHDA and CDR2 as SQIVND (reference sequence). The CDR3 has 11 amino acids. The CDR3 region has the DNA TGTGCCACCGGTAGAGCAGATACGCAGTATTTT. Residues: CATGRADTQYF.

The CDR3 protein is CASKGGAREQYF. In DNA form, the CDR3 reads TGTGCCAGTAAGGGGGGGGCGCGCGAGCAGTACTTC. The chain uses TRBV19 and TRBJ2-7; D is perhaps TRBD2 (7 bases). The V end lost 7 bases, the J end lost 6 bases, and 13 bases lay between the germline ends. CDR1 is LNHDA, CDR2 SQIVND, per germline (reference sequence). This CDR3 comprises 12 residues. Full variable domain (outside the CDR3, taken from reference TRBV19 and TRBJ2-7): DGGITQSPKYLFRKEGQNVTLSCEQNLNHDAMYWYRQDPGQGLRLIYYSQIVNDFQKGDIAEGYSVSREKKESFPLTVTSAQKNPTAFYLCASKGGAREQYFGPGTRLTVT.

This clone was counted once. This chain connects TRBV6-1 to TRBJ2-5, with a tentative D call TRBD2 (5 bases). The V gene's germline CDR1 is MNHNS and CDR2 SASEGT. The CDR3 extends over 14 amino acids. V gave up 6 bases and J gave up 5 bases, with 16 bases separating them. CDR3 loop: CASSRGLFLETQYF. CDR3 coding DNA: TGTGCCAGCAGCCGGGGTCTCTTCTTGGAGACCCAGTACTTC.

The V call is TRBV30, the J call TRBJ2-2; 10 nucleotides align to TRBD1. Trimming took 3 bases from V and 9 from J; bases not matched to a gene: 13. The CDR3 extends over 16 amino acids. Germline loops: CDR1 GTSNPN, CDR2 SVGIG (reference sequence). The CDR3 reads CAWSRDRGRLERELFF. DNA for the CDR3: TGTGCCTGGAGCCGCGACAGGGGGCGCCTGGAGCGGGAGCTGTTTTTT.

The genes are TRBV6-1 and TRBJ2-3, with a weak D call TRBD2 (6 bases). The CDR3 covers 16 residues. In germline, CDR1 is MNHNS, CDR2 SASEGT. The V end lost 0 bases, the J end lost 6 bases, and 16 bases lay between the germline ends. The CDR3 DNA follows: TGTGCCAGCAGTGAAGCGCTTGTCGGGGGAGGTGATACGCAGTATTTT. Its translation: CASSEALVGGGDTQYF.

This rearrangement joins TRBV5-1 to TRBJ1-3; TRBD1 agrees at 9 bases. The CDR3 contains 15 residues. The germline CDR1 and CDR2 sequences are SGHRS and YFSETQ. V was pared by 7 bases and J by 3 bases, with 8 bases of the junction left unmatched. The CDR3 region has the DNA TGCGCCAGCTCCCCCGGGGACAGGGATGGAAACACCATATATTTT. Amino acids: CASSPGDRDGNTIYF.

The V gene is TRBV11-2, the J gene TRBJ1-2; perhaps TRBD1 as D (5 bases). Germline CDR1 is SGHAT and CDR2 is FQNNGV. Deletions cut 4 bases from V and 9 bases from J, with 12 bases between. This CDR3 region has 12 residues. The CDR3: CASSYGTSSYTF. In DNA, the CDR3 is TGTGCCAGCAGCTACGGGACTTCCAGCTACACCTTC.

The genes are TRBV7-2 and TRBJ2-7; TRBD1 matches at 8 bases. The CDR3 is 15 amino acids. The junction had 10 bases not matched to a gene; V was cut back by 5 bases and J by 4 bases. From germline, CDR1 is SGHTA and CDR2 FQGNSA. The CDR3 DNA follows: TGTGCCAGCAGCCTCGGACAGGGCCCCCTTTACGAGCAGTACTTC. Its protein product is CASSLGQGPLYEQYF.

The V gene is TRBV9, the J gene TRBJ2-7; TRBD1 matches at 7 bases. This CDR3 is built from 17 residues. Germline lookup yields CDR1 SGDLS and CDR2 YYNGEE. V dropped 0 bases and J dropped 5; count of bases not matched to a gene: 14. The CDR3 coding sequence is TGTGCCAGCAGCGTAGGAGGAAGCAAGCCAGGGGGAGACGAGCAGTACTTC. Translated, it gives CASSVGGSKPGGDEQYF. The full variable domain, completed using reference TRBV9 and TRBJ2-7, is DSGVTQTPKHLITATGQRVTLRCSPRSGDLSVYWYQQSLDQGLQFLIQYYNGEERAKGNILERFSAQQFPDLHSELNLSSLELGDSALYFCASSVGGSKPGGDEQYFGPGTRLTVT.

The chain carries TRBV18 and TRBJ2-5; no firm D call. The CDR3 is 12 residues long. CDR1 and CDR2 (germline): KGHSH, LQKENI. Deletions cut 5 bases from V and 7 bases from J, with 11 bases between. As DNA, the CDR3 is TGTGCCAGCTCAGGAGTGTCCAGGACCCAGTACTTC. Amino acids: CASSGVSRTQYF.

The chain couples TRBV11-1 to TRBJ2-3; TRBD1 aligns across 11 bases. The CDR3 has 16 amino acids. The germline V gene encodes CDR1 SGHAT and CDR2 FQDESV (reference sequence). Trimming took 5 bases from V and 1 from J; bases not matched to a gene: 5. CDR3 nucleotide sequence: TGTGCCAGCAGCCCTGGACAGGGGGCAGGCACAGATACGCAGTATTTT. It is translated as CASSPGQGAGTDTQYF.

The chain carries TRBV5-1 and TRBJ1-1; D gene ambiguous. V lost 2 bases and J 6 bases, leaving 11 bases between the germline ends. Germline V gives CDR1 SGHRS, CDR2 YFSETQ. The CDR3 has 13 amino acids. This CDR3 is CASSLAGNPEAFF. The CDR3 nucleotides read TGCGCCAGCAGCTTAGCGGGGAATCCTGAAGCTTTCTTT.

The CDR3 loop reads CASSLDSGSYEQYF. The CDR3 nucleotides read TGTGCCAGCAGCTTAGATAGCGGCTCCTACGAGCAGTACTTC. V and J are TRBV7-9 and TRBJ2-7; D might be TRBD2 (6 bases). Per germline, CDR1 SEHNR and CDR2 FQNEAQ (reference sequence). The CDR3 consists of 14 residues. V was pared by 1 base and J by 0 bases, with 7 bases between.